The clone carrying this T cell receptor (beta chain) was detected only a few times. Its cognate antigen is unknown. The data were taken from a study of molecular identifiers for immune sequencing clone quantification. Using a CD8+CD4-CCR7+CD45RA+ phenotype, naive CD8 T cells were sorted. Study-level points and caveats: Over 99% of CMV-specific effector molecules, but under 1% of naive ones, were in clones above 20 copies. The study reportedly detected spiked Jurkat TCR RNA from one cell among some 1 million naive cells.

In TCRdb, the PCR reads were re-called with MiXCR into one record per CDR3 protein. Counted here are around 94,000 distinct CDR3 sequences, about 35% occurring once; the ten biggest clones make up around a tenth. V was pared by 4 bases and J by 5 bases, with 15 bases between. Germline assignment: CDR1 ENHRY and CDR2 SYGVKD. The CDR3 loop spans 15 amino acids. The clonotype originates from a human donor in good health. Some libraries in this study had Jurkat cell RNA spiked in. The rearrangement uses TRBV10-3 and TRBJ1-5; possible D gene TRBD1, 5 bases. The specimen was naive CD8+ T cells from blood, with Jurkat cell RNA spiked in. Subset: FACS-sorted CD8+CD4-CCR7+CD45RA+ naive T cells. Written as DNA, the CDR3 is TGTGCCATCAGTGGGCGGCAGGGAGGGGATCAGCCCCAGCATTTT. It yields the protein CAISGRQGGDQPQHF.